The source of this T cell receptor (beta chain) is a study of T cells after yellow fever vaccination. This clonotype was recorded a few times. TCRdb redid the calling of the 5' RACE reads with MiXCR, one entry per CDR3 protein. The table shows 150,000 to 200,000 distinct CDR3 sequences, with around 9.3% occurring only once. The specimen was CD8+ T cells sorted from PBMCs, collected 45 days after the yellow fever booster vaccination. The sequence was collected from a man aged 18 to 30 who received the YFV17D yellow fever vaccine.

The CDR3 region is CSVGGSYEQYF. The CDR3 coding sequence is TGCAGCGTTGGCGGGAGCTACGAGCAGTACTTC. This chain joins TRBV29-1 and TRBJ2-7, with TRBD2 matching 7 bases. V lost 4 bases, J lost 3 bases, and 0 bases stayed unmatched. This CDR3 has 11 residues. The germline V gene encodes CDR1 SQVTM and CDR2 ANQGSEA.